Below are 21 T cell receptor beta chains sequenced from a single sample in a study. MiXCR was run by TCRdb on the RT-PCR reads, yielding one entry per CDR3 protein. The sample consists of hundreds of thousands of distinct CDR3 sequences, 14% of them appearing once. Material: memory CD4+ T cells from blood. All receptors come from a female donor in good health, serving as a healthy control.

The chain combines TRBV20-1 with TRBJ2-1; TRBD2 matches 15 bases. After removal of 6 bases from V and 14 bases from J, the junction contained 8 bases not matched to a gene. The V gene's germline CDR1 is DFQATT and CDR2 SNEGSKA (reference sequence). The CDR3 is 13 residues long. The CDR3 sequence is CSARTSGRAEEFF. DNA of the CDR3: TGCAGTGCCAGGACTAGCGGGAGGGCCGAGGAGTTCTTC.

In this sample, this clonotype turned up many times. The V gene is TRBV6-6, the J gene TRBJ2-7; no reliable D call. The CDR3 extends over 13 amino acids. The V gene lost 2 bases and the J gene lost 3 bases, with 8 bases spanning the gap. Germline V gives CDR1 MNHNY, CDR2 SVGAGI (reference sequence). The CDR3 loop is CASSYNGRYEQYF. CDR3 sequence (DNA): TGTGCCAGCAGTTACAACGGACGCTACGAGCAGTACTTC.

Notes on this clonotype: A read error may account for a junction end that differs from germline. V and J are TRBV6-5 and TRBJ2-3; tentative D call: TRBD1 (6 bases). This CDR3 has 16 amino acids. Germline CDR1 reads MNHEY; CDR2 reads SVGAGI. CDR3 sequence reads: CACRRTGLGGTDTQYF. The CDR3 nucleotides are TGTGCCTGCAGGCGAACAGGGTTGGGCGGCACAGATACGCAGTATTTT.

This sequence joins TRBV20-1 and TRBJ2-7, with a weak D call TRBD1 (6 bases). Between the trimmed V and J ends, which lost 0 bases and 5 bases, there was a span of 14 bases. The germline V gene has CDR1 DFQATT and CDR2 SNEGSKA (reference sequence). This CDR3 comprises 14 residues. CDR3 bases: TGCAGTGCTAGAGATAGGGGCAGGGGAGACGAGCAGTACTTC. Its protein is CSARDRGRGDEQYF.

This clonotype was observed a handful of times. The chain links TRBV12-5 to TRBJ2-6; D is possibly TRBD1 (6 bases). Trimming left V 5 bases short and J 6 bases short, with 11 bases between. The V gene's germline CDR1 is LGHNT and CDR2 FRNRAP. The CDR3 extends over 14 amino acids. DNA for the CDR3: TGTGCTAGTGGTACAGACAGGTCGGCCAACGTCCTGACTTTC. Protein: CASGTDRSANVLTF.

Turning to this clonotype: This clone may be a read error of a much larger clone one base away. Written as DNA, the CDR3 is TGTGCCAGCAGTTCCCCCCTGGGGGAGACGGAGACCCAGTACTTC. Translating gives CASSSPLGETETQYF. This chain connects TRBV6-2 or TRBV6-3 to TRBJ2-5; D is possibly TRBD1 or TRBD2 (5 bases each). There are 15 residues in the CDR3. The ends were cut back, 4 bases at V and 5 bases at J, with 17 bases in the middle. CDR1 MNHEY and CDR2 SVGEGT come from the germline V gene.

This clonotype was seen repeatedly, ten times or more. CDR3 loop: CASSYMVVTGELFF. CDR3 nucleotides: TGTGCCAGCAGTTACATGGTGGTCACCGGGGAGCTGTTTTTT. The gene calls are TRBV6-2 or TRBV6-3 and TRBJ2-2; D is undetermined. Trimming shortened V by 2 bases and J by 4 bases, and 8 bases separated the two germline ends. There are 14 residues in the CDR3. Germline CDR1 MNHEY, CDR2 SVGEGT.

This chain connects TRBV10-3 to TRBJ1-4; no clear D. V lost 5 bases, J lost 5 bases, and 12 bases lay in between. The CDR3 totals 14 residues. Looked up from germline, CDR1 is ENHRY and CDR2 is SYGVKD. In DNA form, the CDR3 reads TGTGCCATCAGTCCCACTCCCGGCAATGAAAAACTGTTTTTT. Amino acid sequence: CAISPTPGNEKLFF.

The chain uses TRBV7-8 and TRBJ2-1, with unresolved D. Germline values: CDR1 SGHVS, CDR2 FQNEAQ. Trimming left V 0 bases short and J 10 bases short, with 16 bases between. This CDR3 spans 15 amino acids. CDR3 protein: CASSLAPLTTEEQFF. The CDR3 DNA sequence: TGTGCCAGCAGCTTAGCGCCGCTTACGACCGAAGAGCAGTTCTTC.

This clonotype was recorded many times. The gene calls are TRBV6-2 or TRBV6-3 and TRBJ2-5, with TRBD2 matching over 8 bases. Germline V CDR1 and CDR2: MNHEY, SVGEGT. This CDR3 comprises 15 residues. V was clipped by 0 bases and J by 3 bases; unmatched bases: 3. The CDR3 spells CASSYSFSGEETQYF. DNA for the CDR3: TGTGCCAGCAGTTACTCCTTTAGCGGGGAAGAGACCCAGTACTTC.

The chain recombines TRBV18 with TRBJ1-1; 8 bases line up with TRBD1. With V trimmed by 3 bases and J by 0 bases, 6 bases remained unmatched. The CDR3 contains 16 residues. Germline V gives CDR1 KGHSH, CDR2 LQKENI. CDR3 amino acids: CASSPMTGAVNTEAFF. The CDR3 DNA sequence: TGTGCCAGCTCACCCATGACAGGGGCGGTGAACACTGAAGCTTTCTTT.

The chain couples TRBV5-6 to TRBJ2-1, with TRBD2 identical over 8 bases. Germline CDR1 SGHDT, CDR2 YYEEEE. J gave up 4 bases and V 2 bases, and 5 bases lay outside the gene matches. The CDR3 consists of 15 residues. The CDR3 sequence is CASSFTGRGYNEQFF. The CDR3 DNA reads TGTGCCAGCAGCTTTACCGGGAGGGGATACAATGAGCAGTTCTTC.

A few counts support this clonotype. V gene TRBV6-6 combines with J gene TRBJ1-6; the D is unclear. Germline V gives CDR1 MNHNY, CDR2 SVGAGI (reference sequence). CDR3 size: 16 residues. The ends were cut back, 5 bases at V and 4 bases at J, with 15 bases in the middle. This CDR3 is CASSDVDGPYNSPLHF. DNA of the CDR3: TGTGCCAGCAGTGACGTCGACGGACCGTATAATTCACCCCTCCACTTT.

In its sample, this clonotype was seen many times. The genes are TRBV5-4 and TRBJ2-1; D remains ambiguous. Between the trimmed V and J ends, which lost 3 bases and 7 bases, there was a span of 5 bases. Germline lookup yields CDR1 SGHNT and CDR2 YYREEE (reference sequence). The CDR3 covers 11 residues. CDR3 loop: CASSSANEQFF. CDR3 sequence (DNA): TGTGCCAGCAGCTCAGCTAATGAGCAGTTCTTC. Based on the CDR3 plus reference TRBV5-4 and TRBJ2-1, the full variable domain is ETGVTQSPTHLIKTRGQQVTLRCSSQSGHNTVSWYQQALGQGPQFIFQYYREEENGRGNFPPRFSGLQFPNYSSELNVNALELDDSALYLCASSSANEQFFGPGTRLTVL.

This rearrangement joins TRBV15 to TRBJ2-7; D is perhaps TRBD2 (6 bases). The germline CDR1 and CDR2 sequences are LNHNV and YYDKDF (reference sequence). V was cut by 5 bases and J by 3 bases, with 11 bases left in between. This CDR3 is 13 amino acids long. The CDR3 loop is CATSWDSSYEQYF. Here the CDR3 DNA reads TGTGCCACCAGCTGGGACTCTAGCTACGAGCAGTACTTC.

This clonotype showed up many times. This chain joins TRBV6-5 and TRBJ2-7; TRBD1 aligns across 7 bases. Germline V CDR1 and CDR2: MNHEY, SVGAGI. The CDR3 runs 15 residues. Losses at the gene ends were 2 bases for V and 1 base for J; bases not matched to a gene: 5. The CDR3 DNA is TGTGCCAGCAGTTACCCCCGACAGGGTTCCTACGAGCAGTACTTC. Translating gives CASSYPRQGSYEQYF.

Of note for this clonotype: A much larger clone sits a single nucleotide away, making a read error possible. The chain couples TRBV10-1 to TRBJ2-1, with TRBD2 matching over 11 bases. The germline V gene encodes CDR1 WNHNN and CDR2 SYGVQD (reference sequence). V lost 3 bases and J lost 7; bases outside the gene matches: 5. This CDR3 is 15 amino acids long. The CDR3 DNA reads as TGCGCCAGCAGTGAAGAGACTAGCGGGAAAAATGAGCAGTTCTTC. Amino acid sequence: CASSEETSGKNEQFF.

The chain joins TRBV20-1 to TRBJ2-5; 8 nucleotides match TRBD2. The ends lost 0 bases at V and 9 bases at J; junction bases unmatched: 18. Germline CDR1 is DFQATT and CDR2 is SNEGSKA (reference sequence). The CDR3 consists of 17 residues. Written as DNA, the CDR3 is TGCAGTGCTAGAGATAGAAAAGGAGGGGGACTAGACGGGGCCCAGTACTTC. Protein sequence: CSARDRKGGGLDGAQYF.

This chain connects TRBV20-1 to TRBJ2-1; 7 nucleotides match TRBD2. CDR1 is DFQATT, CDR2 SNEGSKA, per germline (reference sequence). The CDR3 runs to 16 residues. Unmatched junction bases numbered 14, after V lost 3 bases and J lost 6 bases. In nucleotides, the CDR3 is TGCAGTGCTAGTGATAGTAAGGGAGGGATGGTCAATGAGCAGTTCTTC. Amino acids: CSASDSKGGMVNEQFF.

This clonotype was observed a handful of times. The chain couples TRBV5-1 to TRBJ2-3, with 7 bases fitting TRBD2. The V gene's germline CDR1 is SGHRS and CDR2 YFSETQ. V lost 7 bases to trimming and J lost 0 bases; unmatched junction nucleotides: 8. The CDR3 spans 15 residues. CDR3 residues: CASVAGEVSTDTQYF. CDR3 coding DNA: TGCGCCAGCGTTGCGGGAGAAGTGAGCACAGATACGCAGTATTTT.

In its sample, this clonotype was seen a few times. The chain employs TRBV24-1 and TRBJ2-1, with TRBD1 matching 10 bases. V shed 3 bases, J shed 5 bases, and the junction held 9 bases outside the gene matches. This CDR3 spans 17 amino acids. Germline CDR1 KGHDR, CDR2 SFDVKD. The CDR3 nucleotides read TGTGCCACCAGTGATAGTCCGGGACAGGGGATCCACAATGAGCAGTTCTTC. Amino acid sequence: CATSDSPGQGIHNEQFF.